Shown below are 9 T cell receptor beta chains from a single sample sequenced in a study of CD8+CD57+ T cells in acquired aplastic anemia. CDR3 and TCR beta VDJ profiling relied on genomic DNA as the template. Via MiXCR, TCRdb re-called the reads, giving one row per CDR3 protein. The data hold approximately 170,000 distinct CDR3 sequences, with around 50% observed a single time. The specimen was sorted CD4+, CD8+, or CD8+CD57+ T cells (not recorded which) from PBMCs. Receptors were obtained from a human donor in good health, serving as a control.

V and J are TRBV20-1 and TRBJ1-1; D perhaps matches TRBD1 (5 bases). The CDR3 length is 16 residues. V was pared by 0 bases and J by 0 bases, with 14 bases between. Germline lookup yields CDR1 DFQATT and CDR2 SNEGSKA (reference sequence). CDR3 coding DNA: TGCAGTGCTAGAGATCTTGGAGGGGACTTGAACACTGAAGCTTTCTTT. Translation gives CSARDLGGDLNTEAFF.

This clonotype was recorded a few times. The chain uses TRBV2 and TRBJ2-3; 8 bases are a match to TRBD2. J gave up 5 bases and V 5 bases, and 9 bases lay outside the gene matches. Germline values: CDR1 SNHLY, CDR2 FYNNEI. The CDR3 is 15 amino acids. CDR3 DNA: TGTGCCAGCAGTTCTCCGGGACTAGTGGGAGATACGCAGTATTTT. Translated: CASSSPGLVGDTQYF.

Many counts were recorded for this clonotype. The chain carries TRBV27 and TRBJ1-2; unclear D gene. V was clipped by 7 bases and J by 10 bases, with 7 bases between them. Germline-derived CDR1 and CDR2 are MNHEY and SMNVEV (reference sequence). The CDR3 runs 9 residues. In nucleotides, the CDR3 is TGTGCCAGCATCTGTCCCTACACCTTC. The encoded protein is CASICPYTF.

Details on this clonotype: This may arise from a read error, as a much more abundant clone is one base away. The rearrangement links TRBV7-8 to TRBJ1-1, with 7 bases identical to TRBD1. The CDR3 length is 14 residues. Germline assignment: CDR1 SGHVS and CDR2 FQNEAQ. CDR3 amino acids: CAGSLRGRDTEAFF. The CDR3 DNA sequence: TGTGCCGGCAGCCTAAGGGGGCGCGACACTGAAGCTTTCTTT.

The gene calls are TRBV2 and TRBJ2-3; 8 nucleotides align to TRBD1. This CDR3 region has 14 residues. CDR1 SNHLY and CDR2 FYNNEI come from the germline V gene. V lost 5 bases and J lost 8; bases outside the gene matches: 9. The CDR3 sequence: CASSLNRGDGTQYF. The DNA of the CDR3 is TGTGCCAGCAGTCTAAACAGGGGGGACGGTACGCAGTATTTT.

Points on this clonotype: This may stem from a read error, because a much larger clone lies one nucleotide away. The J gene is TRBJ1-2, the V gene TRBV28; D ambiguous. V lost 3 bases and J lost 4, with 6 bases in between. The V gene's germline CDR1 is MDHEN and CDR2 SYDVKM. This CDR3 spans 12 amino acids. The CDR3 nucleotides read TGTGCCAGCAGTTTGCGGGTCTATGGCTACACCTTC. As protein: CASSLRVYGYTF.

The chain couples TRBV20-1 to TRBJ1-4; D may be TRBD1 (5 bases). V shed 3 bases and J shed 7 bases, with 12 bases lying between them. The CDR3 extends over 13 amino acids. From germline, CDR1 is DFQATT and CDR2 SNEGSKA (reference sequence). The CDR3 loop is CSASPGLGEKLFF. The CDR3 coding sequence is TGCAGTGCTAGCCCAGGGCTGGGTGAAAAACTGTTTTTT.

Turning to this clonotype: This may be a read error, as it is one base from a much larger clone. This chain connects TRBV12-3 or TRBV12-4 to TRBJ2-3; TRBD2 matches at 8 bases. CDR3 length: 18 amino acids. The ends lost 6 bases at V and 2 bases at J; junction bases unmatched: 16. The CDR3 sequence is CASSRPGTGGGSTDTQYF. CDR3 nucleotides: TGTGCCAGCAGCCGTCCCGGGACTGGCGGGGGGTCCACAGATACGCAGTATTTT.

CDR3 in DNA: TGCAGTGCTAGGGAAGGGGGGAACACTGAAGCTTTCTTT. Translating gives CSAREGGNTEAFF. The chain links TRBV20-1 to TRBJ1-1, with a tentative D call TRBD1 (6 bases). The V and J ends lost 3 bases and 1 base respectively, with 9 bases between them. Germline V gene data show CDR1 as DFQATT and CDR2 as SNEGSKA (reference sequence). CDR3 length: 13 residues.